A single T cell receptor beta chain is shown here with its context. The antigen is unknown. These data are taken from a study of T cell repertoires in cytomegalovirus infection. Across the study: Shared public TCR beta signatures pointed to both CMV infection and a matching HLA type.

Study outcomes and limitations: Cumulative public TCR beta family frequency identified carriers of CMV plus the relevant HLA.

TCRdb analysed the reads with MiXCR anew, one entry per CDR3 protein. The sample has around 900,000 distinct CDR3 sequences, approximately 31% seen once. Germline V gives CDR1 WNHNN, CDR2 SYGVQD (reference sequence). The V end lost 3 bases, the J end lost 2 bases, and 12 bases lay between the germline ends. The CDR3 runs to 15 residues. This specimen consisted of cultured CD8+ T cells from PBMCs, obtained from culture after CMV antigen stimulation. V gene TRBV10-1 combines with J gene TRBJ2-3; D perhaps matches TRBD2 (7 bases). The TCR was taken from a human donor in good health (CMV status not recorded). Some clones in this sample may be carry-over from other donors' samples. Here the CDR3 DNA reads TGCGCCAGCAGTGATCGCGGGGGCCTCACAGATACGCAGTATTTT. Residues: CASSDRGGLTDTQYF.